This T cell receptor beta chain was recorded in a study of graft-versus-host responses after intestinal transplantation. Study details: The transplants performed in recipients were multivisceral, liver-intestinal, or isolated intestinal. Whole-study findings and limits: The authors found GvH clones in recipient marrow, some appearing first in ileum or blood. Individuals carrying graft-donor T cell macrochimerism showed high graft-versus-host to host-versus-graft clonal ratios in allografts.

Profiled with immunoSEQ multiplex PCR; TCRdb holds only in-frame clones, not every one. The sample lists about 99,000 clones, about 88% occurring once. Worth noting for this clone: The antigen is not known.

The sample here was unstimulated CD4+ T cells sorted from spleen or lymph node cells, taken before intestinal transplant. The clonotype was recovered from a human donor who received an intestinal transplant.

The CDR3 DNA follows: TGTGCCGGATCGAAGGAGGGCCTAGAGCAGTACTTC. Translated, it gives CAGSKEGLEQYF. V and J are TRBV6-1 and TRBJ2-7, with D maybe TRBD2 (6 bases). There are 12 residues in the CDR3. Trimming took 11 bases from V and 7 from J, leaving 18 bases between them. CDR1 and CDR2 from the germline V gene are MNHNS and SASEGT.